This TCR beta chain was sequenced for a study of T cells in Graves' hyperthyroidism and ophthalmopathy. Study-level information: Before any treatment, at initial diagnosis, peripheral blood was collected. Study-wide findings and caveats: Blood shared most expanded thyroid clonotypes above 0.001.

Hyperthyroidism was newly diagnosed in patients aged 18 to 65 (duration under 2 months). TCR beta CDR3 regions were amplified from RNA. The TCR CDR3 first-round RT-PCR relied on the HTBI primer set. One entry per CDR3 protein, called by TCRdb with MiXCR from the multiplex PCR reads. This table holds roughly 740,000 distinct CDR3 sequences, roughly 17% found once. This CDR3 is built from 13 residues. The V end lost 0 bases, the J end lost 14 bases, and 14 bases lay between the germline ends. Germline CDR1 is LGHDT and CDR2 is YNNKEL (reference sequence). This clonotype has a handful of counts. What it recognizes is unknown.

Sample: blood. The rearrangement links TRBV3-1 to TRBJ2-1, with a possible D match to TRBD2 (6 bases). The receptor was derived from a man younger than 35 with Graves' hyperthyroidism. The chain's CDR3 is CASSQDFRGMEFF. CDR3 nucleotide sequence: TGTGCCAGCAGCCAAGATTTCCGCGGGATGGAGTTCTTC.